The clone carrying this T cell receptor (beta chain) was picked up many times. Its matching antigen is unknown. The data are from a study of neurological immune-mediated disorders. General study results and limits: TCR-beta repertoires seemed private in all groups, with no expanded CDR3 amino acid sequences shared. The greatest TCR clonal expansion appeared in HTLV-1-associated myelopathy and the smallest, falling below healthy controls, in multiple sclerosis.

Sequencing runs each generated in excess of 170 million TCR-beta sequences derived from 15-18 subjects. TCRdb passed the 5' RACE reads through MiXCR, listing each CDR3 protein once. The sample lists roughly 76,000 distinct CDR3 sequences; 3.2% were seen once. V lost 0 bases and J lost 7, with 19 bases in between. CDR1 and CDR2 from the germline V gene are LGHNA and YNFKEQ. The CDR3 contains 17 residues. The origin of this receptor is a woman aged 50 to 65 with multiple sclerosis. The genes are TRBV4-2 and TRBJ1-5; tentative D call: TRBD1 (5 bases). Material: PBMCs. The CDR3 DNA sequence: TGTGCCAGCAGCCAAGATCGCGGGACGGCGGGAGTACAGCCCCAGCATTTT. This translates into CASSQDRGTAGVQPQHF.